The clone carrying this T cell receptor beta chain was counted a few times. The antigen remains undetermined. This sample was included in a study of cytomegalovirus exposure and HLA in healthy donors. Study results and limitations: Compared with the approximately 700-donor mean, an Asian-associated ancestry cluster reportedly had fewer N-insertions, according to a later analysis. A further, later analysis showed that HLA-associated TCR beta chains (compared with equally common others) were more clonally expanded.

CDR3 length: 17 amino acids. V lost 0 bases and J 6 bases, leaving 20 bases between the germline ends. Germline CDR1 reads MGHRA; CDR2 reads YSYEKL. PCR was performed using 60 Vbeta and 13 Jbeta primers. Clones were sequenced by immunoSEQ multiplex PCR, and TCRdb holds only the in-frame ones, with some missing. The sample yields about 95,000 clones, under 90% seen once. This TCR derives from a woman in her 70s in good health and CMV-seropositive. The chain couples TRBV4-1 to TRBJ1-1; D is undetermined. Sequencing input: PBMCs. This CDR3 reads CASSQDRFGIWAPEAFF. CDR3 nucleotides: TGCGCCAGCAGCCAAGATCGTTTCGGAATCTGGGCCCCTGAAGCTTTCTTT.